Sequencing of this TCR beta chain was carried out in a study of CD8+ T cells in alopecia areata. The authors extracted RNA and reverse transcribed it into cDNA as the sequencing template. Using immunoSEQ multiplex PCR, the repertoire was profiled, and TCRdb retains in-frame clones only, with some absent. The sample shows approximately 42,000 clones, approximately 65% of them seen only once. This CDR3 has 12 residues. Germline-derived CDR1 and CDR2 are SGHDT and YYEEEE. The V end lost 0 bases, the J end lost 15 bases, and 13 bases lay between the germline ends. Treatment of the sample: oral pan-JAK inhibitor, 5-10 mg twice daily.

The sample in question was CD8+ T cells sorted from blood, obtained at week 4, from a patient treated with tofacitinib. The chain is built from TRBV5-6 and TRBJ2-1, with D perhaps being TRBD1 or TRBD2 (6 bases each). The receptor comes from a human donor with alopecia areata. For the CDR3, the DNA is TGTGCCAGCAGCTTGGGCTCGGGGGCCTGGTTCTTC. This sequence encodes CASSLGSGAWFF.